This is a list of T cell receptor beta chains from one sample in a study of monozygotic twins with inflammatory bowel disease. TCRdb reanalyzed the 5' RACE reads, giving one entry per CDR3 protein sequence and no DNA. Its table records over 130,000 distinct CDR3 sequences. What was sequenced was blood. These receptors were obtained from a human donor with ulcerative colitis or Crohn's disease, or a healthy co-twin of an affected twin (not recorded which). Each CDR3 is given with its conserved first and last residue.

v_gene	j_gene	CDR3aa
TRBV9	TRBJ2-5	CASSVRFQETQYF
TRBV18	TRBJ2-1	CASSLADPLPSEQFF
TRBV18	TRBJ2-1	CASSPPGSLSSYNEQFF
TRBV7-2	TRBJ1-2	CASGRTGGGYGYTF
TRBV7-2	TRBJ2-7	CASSLGRQGQQYF
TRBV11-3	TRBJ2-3	CASSTTPKSTDTQYF
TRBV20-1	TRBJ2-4	CSARDWPSRGLAKNIQYF
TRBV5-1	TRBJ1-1	CASNKDRANTEAFF
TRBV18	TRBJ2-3	CASSPYLQGSSTDTQYF
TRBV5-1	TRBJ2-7	CASSSGEPATRQYF
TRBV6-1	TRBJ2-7	CASSDLGGANAYEQYF
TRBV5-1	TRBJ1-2	CASSPNTGYSYGYTF
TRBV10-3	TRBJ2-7	CAISVEDRGTYEQYF
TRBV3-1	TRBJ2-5	CASDTGEQETQYF
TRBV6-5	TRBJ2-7	CASVGLAGGYEQYF
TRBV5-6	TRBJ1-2	CASSLDRGNNYGYTF
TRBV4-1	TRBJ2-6	CASSQVAGTSGANVLTF
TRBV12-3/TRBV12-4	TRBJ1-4	CASSFGREKLFF
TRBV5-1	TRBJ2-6	CASSSITASGANVLTF
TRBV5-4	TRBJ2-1	CASSPGGRTALSYNEQFF
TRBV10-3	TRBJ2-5	CAISAPSGGTQETQYF
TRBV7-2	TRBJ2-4	CASSPAGTEQNIQYF
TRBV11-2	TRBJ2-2	CASSLGLTGELFF
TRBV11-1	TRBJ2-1	CASSRQASSYNEQFF
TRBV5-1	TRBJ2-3	CASSLPSTDTDTQYF
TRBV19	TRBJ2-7	CASSEKGTSLEEGEQYF
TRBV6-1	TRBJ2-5	CASSARGLAAETQYF
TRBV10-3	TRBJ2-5	CAISAGSGETQYF
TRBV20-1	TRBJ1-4	CSAPPAGDRGNEKLFF
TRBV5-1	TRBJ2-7	CASSPRDLYEQYF
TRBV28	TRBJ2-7	CASGIRVSGTYEQYF
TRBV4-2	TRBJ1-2	CASSLRSAGSANYGYTF
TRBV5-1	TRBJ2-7	CASRAEYEQYF
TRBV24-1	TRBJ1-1	CATSDYTGTEAFF
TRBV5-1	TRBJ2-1	CASSPRTSGGRDNEQFF
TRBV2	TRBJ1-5	CASSGDQPQHF
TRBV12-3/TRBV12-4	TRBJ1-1	CASSFRVVTEAFF
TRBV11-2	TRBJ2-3	CASSLGDRVVRALTDTQYF
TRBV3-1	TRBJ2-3	CASSQAPDTQYF
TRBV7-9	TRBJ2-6	CASSRKITGANVLTF
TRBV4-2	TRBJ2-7	CASSQDRVRRPGEQYF
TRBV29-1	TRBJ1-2	CSVARLFGSGYTF
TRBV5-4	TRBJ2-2	CASSRDLRGTGELFF
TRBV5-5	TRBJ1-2	CASSFTDGSYGYTF
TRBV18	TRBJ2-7	CASSGPWVYEQYF
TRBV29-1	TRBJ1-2	CSATGQGRGYTF
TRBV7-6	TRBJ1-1	CASRLTATGNTEAFF
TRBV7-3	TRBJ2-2	CASSQRGQPGELFF
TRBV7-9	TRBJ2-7	CASSLRGQGEGYEQYF
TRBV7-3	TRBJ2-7	CASSLIATGAYEQYF
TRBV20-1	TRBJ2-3	CSALAGGSTDTQYF
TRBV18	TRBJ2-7	CASSPSRVMPGQDPYEQYF
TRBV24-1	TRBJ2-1	CATSDPGTGNYNEQFF
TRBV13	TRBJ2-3	CASSLFHSGGGTDTQYF
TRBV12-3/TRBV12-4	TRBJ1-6	CASSLRGGLANSPLHF